What follows are 19 T cell receptor beta chains derived from one specimen sequenced in a study of CD8 T cells in ankylosing spondylitis (dated by TCRdb to between 2016 and 2019). The method behind the library was 5' RACE. TCRdb lists the instrument as Illumina HiSeq 2500. TCRdb redid the processing of the public reads, applying fastp at Q25 and MiXCR, and retained in-frame beta chains. Merged by CDR3 protein, the rows form single entries marked with the most common genes and DNA. Recorded for this sample are 250,000 or so distinct CDR3 sequences; about a sixth of them occurred a single time. Of the sample, about a third falls within the top ten clones. Sequencing input: blood, either unsorted or a sorted T cell fraction (not recorded which). All receptors derive from a male donor with ankylosing spondylitis or in good health (not recorded which).

The chain recombines TRBV3-1 with TRBJ2-6; maybe TRBD2 (7 bases). Trimming took 5 bases from V and 2 from J, leaving 31 bases between them. The germline gives CDR1 LGHDT, CDR2 YNNKEL (reference sequence). The CDR3 is 22 residues long. The CDR3 coding sequence is TGTGCCAGCAGCGGCGGAGGGGGGGTTAGGACGGACCGTACTACTGGGGCCAACGTCCTGACTTTC. Protein sequence: CASSGGGGVRTDRTTGANVLTF.

There are a few counts of this clonotype. V usage is TRBV14 and J usage is TRBJ2-1; 10 bases line up with TRBD2. J lost 5 bases, V lost 1 base, and 5 bases had no gene match. The CDR3 loop spans 16 amino acids. The germline gives CDR1 SGHDN, CDR2 FVKESK. CDR3 residues: CASSQVTGLAHNEQFF. The CDR3 coding sequence is TGTGCCAGCAGCCAAGTCACGGGACTAGCGCACAATGAGCAGTTCTTC.

V is TRBV4-1 and J is TRBJ2-7; 11 nucleotides line up with TRBD2. The J segment lost 4 bases and the V segment lost 3 bases, leaving 8 bases of the junction unmatched. The CDR3 spans 16 residues. From germline, CDR1 is MGHRA and CDR2 YSYEKL. CDR3 coding DNA: TGCGCCAGCAGCCAGACCGGGACTAGCGGACTGTACGAGCAGTACTTC. This translates into CASSQTGTSGLYEQYF.

This clonotype was seen only a few times. V and J are TRBV24-1 and TRBJ1-2, with D unresolved. V was cut by 2 bases and J by 7 bases, with 10 bases left in between. The germline V gene encodes CDR1 KGHDR and CDR2 SFDVKD. The CDR3 length is 13 residues. The DNA for the CDR3 is TGTGCCACCAGTGATTGGGTCTTCACTGGCTACACCTTC. Encoded protein: CATSDWVFTGYTF.

This clonotype was seen a handful of times. The chain recombines TRBV20-1 with TRBJ2-7, with 11 bases that match TRBD2. The length of the CDR3 is 14 residues. Germline V gene sequence: CDR1 DFQATT, CDR2 SNEGSKA (reference sequence). The V and J ends lost 5 bases and 3 bases, in that order; junction bases with no gene match: 6. The CDR3 DNA reads TGCAGTGCTCCAGGGACTAGCGGAAACTACGAGCAGTACTTC. Protein: CSAPGTSGNYEQYF.

This sequence joins TRBV4-1 and TRBJ2-3, with no clear D. The CDR3 consists of 16 residues. Germline CDR1 is MGHRA and CDR2 is YSYEKL. V was clipped by 1 base and J by 0 bases, with 11 bases between them. CDR3 sequence: CASSQATTPSTDTQYF. Written as DNA, the CDR3 is TGCGCCAGCAGCCAAGCAACCACCCCTAGCACAGATACGCAGTATTTT.

The DNA of the CDR3 is TGCGCCAGCAGCCAAGTGACTGCCACAGATACGCAGTATTTT. Protein sequence: CASSQVTATDTQYF. This chain connects TRBV4-1 to TRBJ2-3; no clear D gene. Trimming left V 1 base short and J 2 bases short, with 7 bases between. This CDR3 has 14 residues. In germline, CDR1 is MGHRA, CDR2 YSYEKL.

In its sample, this clonotype was seen a few times. The chain recombines TRBV12-3 or TRBV12-4 with TRBJ2-7; TRBD1 aligns across 7 bases. CDR3 length: 12 amino acids. With 6 bases clipped from V and 4 bases from J, the junction kept 3 bases outside the gene matches. The CDR3 coding sequence is TGTGCCAGCAGCGTACAGGGGTACGAGCAGTACTTC. Translation: CASSVQGYEQYF.

V is TRBV5-1 and J is TRBJ2-3, with 8 positions matching TRBD2. Germline CDR1 is SGHRS and CDR2 is YFSETQ. J lost 0 bases, V lost 2 bases, and 5 bases had no gene match. The CDR3 is 16 residues long. The CDR3 loop is CASSFPTSDSTDTQYF. CDR3 in DNA: TGCGCCAGCAGCTTTCCGACTAGCGACAGCACAGATACGCAGTATTTT.

This clonotype was counted between two and nine times. The J gene is TRBJ1-1, the V gene TRBV4-1, with TRBD1 identical over 11 bases. The ends lost 3 bases at V and 5 bases at J; junction bases unmatched: 8. The CDR3 covers 16 residues. Germline CDR1 is MGHRA and CDR2 is YSYEKL. The CDR3 reads CASSHIGTGGGTEAFF. The DNA for the CDR3 is TGCGCCAGCAGCCACATAGGGACAGGGGGAGGAACTGAAGCTTTCTTT.

The chain links TRBV5-1 to TRBJ2-1, with TRBD2 matching over 12 bases. Germline loops: CDR1 SGHRS, CDR2 YFSETQ. The V segment lost 0 bases and the J segment 8 bases; nucleotides outside the gene matches: 6. This CDR3 is built from 16 residues. CDR3 residues: CASSLAGLAGGDEQFF. DNA of the CDR3: TGCGCCAGCAGCTTGGCGGGACTAGCGGGCGGCGATGAGCAGTTCTTC.

This clonotype was seen ten or more times. J is TRBJ2-1 and V is TRBV5-6; 7 positions match TRBD2. The CDR3 runs to 15 residues. Germline CDR1 SGHDT, CDR2 YYEEEE. Trimming removed 4 bases from V and 8 bases from J; junction bases left unmatched: 12. The CDR3 reads CASSRREAKFHEQFF. The CDR3 DNA reads as TGTGCCAGCAGCCGACGGGAGGCCAAGTTCCATGAGCAGTTCTTC.

This clonotype has only a few counts. This chain links TRBV12-3 or TRBV12-4 with TRBJ2-6; D is ambiguous. The CDR3 contains 15 residues. V was trimmed by 1 base and J by 4 bases, leaving 8 bases between them. CDR3 in DNA: TGTGCCAGCAGTTTAGGGCCTACCGGGGCCAACGTCCTGACTTTC. Its translation is CASSLGPTGANVLTF.

This clonotype was picked up a small number of times. V gene TRBV5-1 combines with J gene TRBJ1-5; 8 nucleotides line up with TRBD1. The CDR3 runs to 15 residues. Losses at the gene ends were 2 bases for V and 2 bases for J; bases not matched to a gene: 3. Germline values: CDR1 SGHRS, CDR2 YFSETQ. CDR3: CASSLQGVGNQPQHF. In DNA, the CDR3 is TGCGCCAGCAGCTTACAGGGGGTAGGCAATCAGCCCCAGCATTTT.

The V gene is TRBV6-5, the J gene TRBJ1-2; 9 bases are shared with TRBD1. Per the germline V gene, CDR1 is MNHEY and CDR2 is SVGAGI. This CDR3 has 12 residues. The V and J ends lost 7 bases and 5 bases, in that order; junction bases with no gene match: 2. CDR3 residues: CASIGQGYGYTF. Here the CDR3 DNA reads TGTGCCAGCATCGGACAGGGGTATGGCTACACCTTC.

The chain links TRBV4-1 to TRBJ2-5, with 7 bases identical to TRBD2. There are 15 residues in the CDR3. Trimming cost V 0 bases and J 5 bases; bases outside gene matches: 6. Per germline, CDR1 MGHRA and CDR2 YSYEKL. In DNA, the CDR3 is TGCGCCAGCAGCCAAGAGGGGAGGGTCGGGGAGACCCAGTACTTC. As protein: CASSQEGRVGETQYF.

This clonotype showed up many times. The chain carries TRBV29-1 and TRBJ2-7, with D hard to call. The CDR3 extends over 11 amino acids. The germline V gene encodes CDR1 SQVTM and CDR2 ANQGSEA. Trimming took 4 bases from V and 6 from J, leaving 10 bases between them. The CDR3 protein is CSVGDGGEQYF. DNA for the CDR3: TGCAGCGTTGGGGATGGTGGCGAGCAGTACTTC.

This clonotype has only a few counts. The chain has TRBV29-1 and TRBJ2-7; D is undetermined. V was cut by 4 bases and J by 1 base, with 11 bases left in between. Germline CDR1 SQVTM, CDR2 ANQGSEA. The CDR3 covers 13 residues. CDR3 in amino acids: CSVVSTVSYEQYF. CDR3 bases: TGCAGCGTTGTCTCGACCGTTTCCTACGAGCAGTACTTC.

The chain is built from TRBV6-5 and TRBJ2-7; no definite D call. From germline, CDR1 is MNHEY and CDR2 SVGAGI. Trimming left V 4 bases short and J 3 bases short, with 7 bases between. This CDR3 spans 12 amino acids. The CDR3 DNA is TGTGCCAGCAGTTCCACCCTCTACGAGCAGTACTTC. Encoded protein: CASSSTLYEQYF.